The rows below give T cell receptor beta chains drawn from one sample of a study of T-cell memory formation after mild COVID-19. TCRdb ran MiXCR on the 5' RACE reads and lists one entry per CDR3 protein. The sample contains 200,000 to 300,000 distinct CDR3 sequences, roughly 9.4% of which appear only once. The sequenced sample consisted of PBMCs or a T cell subset sorted from them (not recorded which). Source of these receptors: a young man who had mild COVID-19 (a few samples of this study predate the infection). Cell type and time point are not known. Each CDR3 is given with its conserved first and last residue. D genes are given only for firm matches. The size field is filled for only some rows; it gives once, few, many or a size class.

d_call j_call v_call clone_size cdr3_aa cdr3_nt
- TRBJ2-7 TRBV27 few CASSLSSGGYYEQYF TGTGCCAGCAGTTTATCCTCCGGTGGGTACTACGAGCAGTACTTC
TRBD2 TRBJ2-3 TRBV20-1 few CSAREGGDYRADTDTQYF TGCAGTGCTAGAGAGGGGGGGGACTACCGGGCCGACACAGATACGCAGTATTTT
- TRBJ1-1 TRBV5-1 many CASSREGSTEAFF TGCGCCAGCAGCCGGGAAGGGAGCACTGAAGCTTTCTTT
- TRBJ2-3 TRBV3-1 few CASSLQGHSTDTQYF TGTGCCAGCAGCCTACAGGGCCATAGCACAGATACGCAGTATTTT
TRBD2 TRBJ2-2 TRBV11-2 few CASSPRVAGGTGELFF TGTGCCAGCAGCCCCAGAGTAGCGGGCGGCACCGGGGAGCTGTTTTTT
- TRBJ2-1 TRBV4-1 many CASSQVFRRGYNEQFF TGCGCCAGCAGCCAAGTCTTTAGAAGGGGCTACAATGAGCAGTTCTTC
- TRBJ2-1 TRBV5-1 many CASSLAGRRYNEQFF TGCGCCAGCAGCTTGGCTGGCAGAAGATACAATGAGCAGTTCTTC
- TRBJ1-6 TRBV6-5 - CASGTESSYNSPLHF TGTGCCAGCGGAACAGAGAGCTCCTATAATTCACCCCTCCACTTT
TRBD1 TRBJ2-1 TRBV5-1 few CASSSRQGMYNEQFF TGCGCCAGCAGCTCCCGACAGGGTATGTACAATGAGCAGTTCTTC
- TRBJ2-1 TRBV20-1 many CSARSYNEQFF TGCAGTGCTCGAAGCTACAATGAGCAGTTCTTC
TRBD2 TRBJ2-5 TRBV11-2 many CASSQIAGMETQYF TGTGCCAGCAGCCAAATAGCGGGGATGGAGACCCAGTACTTC
TRBD1 TRBJ1-2 TRBV9 - CASSVAGGGAYGYTF TGTGCCAGCAGCGTAGCAGGGGGCGGGGCATATGGCTACACCTTC
- TRBJ1-3 TRBV5-1 many CASSWDGAGNTIYF TGCGCCAGCAGCTGGGACGGAGCTGGAAACACCATATATTTT
- TRBJ1-1 TRBV5-1 many CASSLNGGSETEAFF TGCGCCAGCAGCTTGAATGGGGGCTCAGAAACTGAAGCTTTCTTT
- TRBJ2-5 TRBV6-5 few CASSYLELGTTQYF TGTGCCAGCAGTTACTTGGAGCTCGGGACGACCCAGTACTTC
- TRBJ1-6 TRBV7-2 - CASSLGPYNSPLHF TGTGCCAGCAGCTTGGGGCCTTATAATTCACCCCTCCACTTT
- TRBJ1-6 TRBV7-6 many CASSLAENSPLHF TGTGCCAGCAGCTTAGCAGAGAATTCACCCCTCCACTTT
- TRBJ1-5 TRBV29-1 - CSVERDRYQPQHF TGCAGCGTTGAAAGAGACAGATATCAGCCCCAGCATTTT
TRBD1 TRBJ2-3 TRBV18 - CASSPLFRDRGQGADTQYF TGTGCCAGCTCACCACTCTTCCGAGACAGGGGGCAAGGAGCAGATACGCAGTATTTT
- TRBJ2-5 TRBV12-3/TRBV12-4 many CASSGGRYETQYF TGTGCCAGCTCCGGGGGGCGGTATGAGACCCAGTACTTC
TRBD1 TRBJ1-2 TRBV27 - CASSPLRNRDRVGANYGYTF TGTGCCAGCAGTCCTTTGAGGAACCGGGACAGGGTAGGAGCTAACTATGGCTACACCTTC
- TRBJ2-1 TRBV12-3/TRBV12-4 - CASASQGTVYNEQFF TGTGCCAGCGCCTCACAGGGAACAGTCTACAATGAGCAGTTCTTC
TRBD2 TRBJ2-4 TRBV11-2 - CASTPGGAAKNIQYF TGTGCCAGCACTCCCGGGGGGGCGGCCAAAAACATTCAGTACTTC
TRBD1 TRBJ1-6 TRBV7-9 few CASSTRQGANSPLHF TGTGCCAGCAGCACCAGACAGGGGGCTAATTCACCCCTCCACTTT
- TRBJ2-3 TRBV7-8 few CASSFAGRDTQYF TGTGCCAGCAGCTTTGCGGGGCGAGATACGCAGTATTTT
- TRBJ2-2 TRBV27 few CASSYPSGGGGTGELFF TGTGCCAGCAGTTACCCATCGGGGGGCGGCGGCACCGGGGAGCTGTTTTTT
- TRBJ2-3 TRBV5-4 - CASSARGGDTQYF TGTGCCAGCAGCGCCAGGGGGGGAGATACGCAGTATTTT
TRBD2 TRBJ2-3 TRBV7-2 many CASSPRTSGASTDTQYF TGTGCCAGCAGCCCAAGGACTAGCGGGGCTAGCACAGATACGCAGTATTTT
- TRBJ1-6 TRBV7-9 many CASSLAGVGRVDSPLHF TGTGCCAGCAGCTTAGCTGGTGTCGGGAGGGTGGATTCACCCCTCCACTTT
- TRBJ2-1 TRBV4-3 many CASSPGTASYNEQFF TGCGCCAGCAGCCCTGGGACGGCTTCCTACAATGAGCAGTTCTTC
- TRBJ2-6 TRBV5-1 many CASSLGVSGANVLTF TGCGCCAGCAGCTTGGGAGTGTCTGGGGCCAACGTCCTGACTTTC
- TRBJ2-3 TRBV5-5 few CASNALPRDTSMAGTQYF TGTGCCAGCAACGCTTTACCCCGGGACACCAGTATGGCTGGTACGCAGTATTTT
TRBD1 TRBJ1-6 TRBV6-4 - CASRGWDSDRNSPLHF TGTGCCAGCAGGGGGTGGGACAGCGATCGGAATTCACCCCTCCACTTT
TRBD1 TRBJ2-7 TRBV6-6 - CASSTRDRPYEQYF TGTGCCAGCAGTACCCGGGACAGGCCCTACGAGCAGTACTTC
- TRBJ1-1 TRBV6-5 many CASNTGGSNTEAFF TGTGCCAGCAACACCGGGGGGTCGAACACTGAAGCTTTCTTT
- TRBJ2-1 TRBV4-3 - CASSPGTPSYNEQFF TGCGCCAGCAGCCCAGGGACCCCGTCCTACAATGAGCAGTTCTTC